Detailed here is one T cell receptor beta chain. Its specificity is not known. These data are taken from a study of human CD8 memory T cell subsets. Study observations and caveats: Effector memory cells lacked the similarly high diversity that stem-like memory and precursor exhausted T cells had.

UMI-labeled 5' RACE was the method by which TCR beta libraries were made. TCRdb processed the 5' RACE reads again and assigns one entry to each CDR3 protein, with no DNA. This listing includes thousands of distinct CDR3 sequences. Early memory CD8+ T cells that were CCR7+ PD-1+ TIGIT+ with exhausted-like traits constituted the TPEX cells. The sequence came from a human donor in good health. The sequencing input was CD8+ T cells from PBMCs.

CDR3 sequence reads: CASRPGHYNEQFF. The rearrangement uses TRBV12-3 or TRBV12-4 and TRBJ2-1; TCRdb returns TRBD1, unconfirmable since there is no DNA. The CDR3 loop spans 13 amino acids.